These 13 T cell receptor beta chains originate from one sample sequenced in a study of vaccination and CD4 T cells after COVID-19. Antigens for these TCRs are unknown. The treatment was: roughly ten-day PBMC culture with coronavirus spike peptide pools or control peptides (ViraFEST assay). Cultured CD4+ T cells had their DNA profiled by the Oncomine TCR Beta short-read assay. In TCRdb, the PCR reads were re-called with MiXCR into one record per CDR3 protein. The sample yields 20,000 to 30,000 distinct CDR3 sequences, over 60% seen once. Sequencing used CD4+ T cells from blood, cultured in vitro. The receptors here all came from a human donor who had recovered from COVID-19.

This clonotype was seen only a few times. The V and J genes are TRBV15 and TRBJ2-5; D is perhaps TRBD2 (7 bases). The length of the CDR3 is 16 residues. The germline V gene encodes CDR1 LNHNV and CDR2 YYDKDF (reference sequence). V shed 2 bases and J shed 2 bases, with 15 bases lying between them. The CDR3 reads CATSRLRGARQETQYF. In DNA, the CDR3 is TGTGCCACCAGCAGACTTCGGGGGGCGCGTCAAGAGACCCAGTACTTC.

The chain employs TRBV19 and TRBJ1-1; D call uncertain. The germline V gene encodes CDR1 LNHDA and CDR2 SQIVND (reference sequence). There are 12 residues in the CDR3. Trimming stripped 9 bases from V and 6 bases from J, with 14 bases between. As DNA, the CDR3 is TGTGCCAGCTTAGCAAGACGGGCTGAAGCTTTCTTT. Encoded protein: CASLARRAEAFF.

V gene TRBV6-5 combines with J gene TRBJ2-7, with 9 positions matching TRBD2. CDR1 is MNHEY, CDR2 SVGAGI, per germline. V shed 2 bases and J 7 bases; nucleotides not matched to a gene: 9. The CDR3 extends over 15 amino acids. Here the CDR3 DNA reads TGTGCCAGCAGTTACGGGGCGGGAGGGCCATGGGAGCAGTACTTC. Translated, it gives CASSYGAGGPWEQYF.

The chain couples TRBV6-1 to TRBJ1-6; D not resolved. Germline CDR1 MNHNS, CDR2 SASEGT. The CDR3 extends over 12 amino acids. V lost 1 base to trimming and J lost 9 bases, with 4 bases between them. In nucleotides, the CDR3 is TGTGCCAGCAGTGAAGGGGGTTCACCCCTCCACTTT. Amino acids: CASSEGGSPLHF.

The gene calls are TRBV20-1 and TRBJ1-5; D may be TRBD1 (5 bases). The CDR3 runs 13 residues. The V end lost 4 bases, the J end lost 7 bases, and 14 bases lay between the germline ends. From germline, CDR1 is DFQATT and CDR2 SNEGSKA (reference sequence). The chain's CDR3 is CSANRPGTQPQHF. The CDR3 nucleotides read TGCAGTGCTAACCGACCAGGGACCCAGCCCCAGCATTTT.

This rearrangement joins TRBV4-2 to TRBJ2-7; TRBD2 matches at 7 bases. The J call may not be correct, given that the DNA end is closer to TRBJ2-5. CDR1 is LGHNA, CDR2 YNFKEQ, per germline. This CDR3 spans 17 amino acids. CDR3 in DNA: TGTGCCAGCAGCCTTAGACGGGCTAGCGGAGTGCAAGAGACCCAGTACTTC. Translating it yields CASSLRRASGVQETQYF.

The V and J genes are TRBV28 and TRBJ2-1, with 13 nucleotides matching TRBD2. The V and J ends lost 8 bases and 7 bases, in that order; junction bases with no gene match: 5. From germline, CDR1 is MDHEN and CDR2 SYDVKM. The CDR3 sequence is 14 residues long. CDR3 nucleotides: TGTGCCAGCTCCGGACTAGCGGGAGCAAATGAGCAGTTCTTC. As protein: CASSGLAGANEQFF.

This clonotype has only a few counts. The genes are TRBV5-5 and TRBJ2-5, with D unclear. In germline, CDR1 is SGHKS, CDR2 YYEKEE (reference sequence). V was trimmed by 4 bases and J by 1 base, leaving 11 bases between them. CDR3 length: 14 amino acids. The DNA of the CDR3 is TGTGCCAGCAGCGCGTTACTCAGCCAAGAGACCCAGTACTTC. This sequence encodes CASSALLSQETQYF.

A note on this clonotype: Given a much more abundant clone one base away, this may be a read error. V gene TRBV6-1 combines with J gene TRBJ2-7; a weak D match, TRBD1 (6 bases). Germline V gives CDR1 MNHNS, CDR2 SASEGT. The V and J ends lost 4 bases and 4 bases respectively, with 8 bases between them. The CDR3 is made up of 12 amino acids. CDR3 nucleotides: TGTGCCAGCAGTGGAGGGGGTTACGAGCAGTACTTC. As protein: CASSGGGYEQYF.

V gene TRBV7-8 combines with J gene TRBJ1-5; 7 bases are a match to TRBD1. The CDR3 is 14 amino acids. CDR1 SGHVS and CDR2 FQNEAQ come from the germline V gene. With V trimmed by 5 bases and J by 3 bases, 4 bases remained unmatched. CDR3 in amino acids: CASSRGQVNQPQHF. The CDR3 DNA sequence: TGTGCCAGCAGCCGCGGACAGGTCAATCAGCCCCAGCATTTT.

This sequence joins TRBV21-1 and TRBJ2-7; TRBD2, as called in the table, went unchecked against the DNA. TRBV21-1 is classified as a pseudogene. The CDR3 length is 16 residues. CDR3 loop: CASSKVMGGIPYEQYF. The CDR3 DNA follows: TGTGCCAGCAGCAAAGTGATGGGAGGTATTCCCTACGAGCAGTACTTC.

This clonotype came up once. V usage is TRBV11-2 and J usage is TRBJ1-6, with D possibly TRBD1 on 5 matching bases. Germline CDR1 and CDR2: SGHAT and FQNNGV. V shed 0 bases and J shed 10 bases, with 13 bases lying between them. The CDR3 spans 15 residues. The DNA for the CDR3 is TGTGCCAGCAGCTTAGATCCGCCCGGGGGGTCACCCCTCCACTTT. Its protein product is CASSLDPPGGSPLHF. Variable domain in full (rest from reference TRBV11-2 and TRBJ1-6): EAGVAQSPRYKIIEKRQSVAFWCNPISGHATLYWYQQILGQGPKLLIQFQNNGVVDDSQLPKDRFSAERLKGVDSTLKIQPAKLEDSAVYLCASSLDPPGGSPLHFGNGTRLTVT.

This chain links TRBV19 with TRBJ2-7; D possibly corresponds to TRBD1 (6 bases). TRBJ2-5 matches the DNA end more closely, so the J call is doubtful. The CDR3 spans 15 residues. Looked up from germline, CDR1 is LNHDA and CDR2 is SQIVND (reference sequence). The CDR3 spells CASSRRPDRGETQYF. The CDR3 bases are TGTGCCAGTAGTAGGCGACCGGACAGAGGGGAGACCCAGTACTTC.